Presented here are 25 T cell receptor beta chains from one specimen sequenced in a study of tumor-infiltrating lymphocytes in primary liver carcinoma (dated by TCRdb to about 2017). TRIzol reagent was used to extract blood RNA from unsorted whole blood, while the DNeasy Blood & Tissue kit provided the germline DNA. TCRdb records Illumina HiSeq 2500 as the sequencer. Starting from approximately 500 ng total RNA, TCRbeta-specific cDNA was produced by reverse transcription with a constant-region primer and ProtoScript II reverse transcriptase. Construction of the TCRbeta libraries relied on three nested rounds of multiplex PCR, following a slightly modified ARM-PCR procedure. Each of the first two PCR rounds ran for about 10 cycles and used multiplex TRBV1-TRBV30 forward primers together with a Cbeta reverse primer. Clones were called with MiXCR by TCRdb after fastp trimmed the public reads at Q25, and only in-frame beta chains were retained. Rows with one shared CDR3 protein collapse into an entry with the most common genes and DNA. The sample includes 330,000 or so distinct CDR3 sequences, with approximately 64% observed a single time. About 6% of the sample comes from the top ten.

The specimen was peripheral blood. Source of these receptors: a man aged 35 to 55 with primary liver carcinoma and hepatitis B virus infection.

This clonotype was observed a handful of times. A junction end diverges from the germline sequence, so it may reflect a read error. This sequence joins TRBV4-2 and TRBJ2-1; TRBD2 matches at 9 bases. Germline CDR1 LGHNA, CDR2 YNFKEQ. There are 16 residues in the CDR3. This chain's CDR3 is CTSSQERLAEHNEQFF. The CDR3 nucleotides read TGTACCAGCAGCCAAGAGAGACTAGCGGAACACAATGAGCAGTTCTTC.

Points on this clonotype: Since a much larger clone is just one base distant, this may be a read error. Likely a read error: the CDR3 ends without its conserved phenylalanine or tryptophan. The gene calls are TRBV12-3 or TRBV12-4 and TRBJ2-5; no clear D. CDR3 length equals 14 residues. The V end lost 6 bases, the J end lost 1 base, and 12 bases lay between the germline ends. The CDR3 is CASSPSATQETQYY. CDR3 in DNA: TGTGCCAGCAGCCCCTCGGCCACCCAAGAGACCCAGTACTAC.

About this clonotype: One end of the junction fails to match germline, which may point to a read error. The rearrangement uses TRBV6-2 or TRBV6-3 and TRBJ2-2; TRBD1 aligns across 8 bases. The CDR3 is made up of 15 amino acids. CDR1 MNHEY and CDR2 SVGEGT come from the germline V gene. The CDR3 loop reads CASNPRGRDTRELFF. CDR3 in DNA: TGTGCCTCCAACCCCAGGGGGCGGGACACCAGGGAGCTGTTTTTT.

Note on this clonotype: Mismatch with germline at one junction end may stem from a read error. The CDR3, as DNA: TGTGCCAGCAGCTTGCACTTGGGGGTGGCCGTCTTC. Translating it yields CASSLHLGVAVF. The V gene is TRBV11-2, the J gene TRBJ2-5; D is possibly TRBD1 or TRBD2 (5 bases each). CDR1 and CDR2 from the germline V gene are SGHAT and FQNNGV. CDR3 length: 12 residues.

Worth noting for this clonotype: A much bigger clone sits one base away, suggesting this may be a read error. V usage is TRBV4-1 and J usage is TRBJ1-3; TRBD1 might be the D (5 bases). Germline CDR1 reads MGHRA; CDR2 reads YSYEKL. This CDR3 contains 14 residues. This CDR3 is CATSPPGIGKTIYF. The CDR3 region has the DNA TGCGCCACCTCCCCGCCAGGGATTGGAAAGACCATATATTTT.

This clonotype appeared many times. This sequence joins TRBV6-5 and TRBJ1-1, with D uncertain. V lost 4 bases to trimming and J lost 4 bases, with 13 bases between them. This CDR3 comprises 14 residues. Germline CDR1 and CDR2: MNHEY and SVGAGI. The CDR3 spells CASSSRASGTEAFF. Here the CDR3 DNA reads TGTGCCAGCAGTTCTCGGGCTTCAGGCACTGAAGCTTTCTTT.

Concerning this clonotype: This may be a read error: a much more frequent sequence differs by one nucleotide. The chain couples TRBV5-4 to TRBJ2-7; 9 bases are a match to TRBD1. The CDR3 has 14 amino acids. In germline, CDR1 is SGHNT, CDR2 YYREEE (reference sequence). For the CDR3, the DNA is TGTCCCAGCAGCCCGGGACAGGGTGCGTACGAGCAGTACTTC. This translates into CPSSPGQGAYEQYF.

About this clonotype itself: At one boundary the junction diverges from the germline segment, which might be a read error. This chain uses TRBV11-2 with TRBJ2-7; 8 bases align to TRBD2. This CDR3 region has 15 residues. Germline assignment: CDR1 SGHAT and CDR2 FQNNGV. DNA of the CDR3: TGTGCCACCAGCTTAGCCGGGGGGGATCCCTACGAGCAGTACTTC. This gives the protein CATSLAGGDPYEQYF. Filled out from reference TRBV11-2 and TRBJ2-7, the complete variable domain reads EAGVAQSPRYKIIEKRQSVAFWCNPISGHATLYWYQQILGQGPKLLIQFQNNGVVDDSQLPKDRFSAERLKGVDSTLKIQPAKLEDSAVYLCATSLAGGDPYEQYFGPGTRLTVT.

This clonotype was detected once. One base away lies a much larger clone, so this may be a sequencing read error. The chain has TRBV6-2 or TRBV6-3 and TRBJ2-7, with D tentatively TRBD1 (5 bases). Deletions cut 7 bases from V and 3 bases from J, with 16 bases between. The CDR3 extends over 14 amino acids. Per the germline V gene, CDR1 is MNHEY and CDR2 is SVGEGT. The CDR3 sequence is CASTRAGSGYEQYF. In DNA form, the CDR3 reads TGTGCCAGCACCAGGGCAGGGTCGGGCTACGAGCAGTACTTC.

Turning to this clonotype: Just one base apart from a much larger clone, this may be a read error. CDR3 protein: CASSLGRGRAYEQFF. The CDR3 nucleotides are TGTGCCAGCAGCTTAGGTAGGGGGAGGGCCTATGAGCAGTTCTTC. The V and J genes are TRBV7-8 and TRBJ2-1; maybe TRBD2 (7 bases). The CDR3 length is 15 residues. Germline V lookup: CDR1 SGHVS, CDR2 FQNEAQ. V gave up 1 base and J gave up 8 bases, with 15 bases separating them. The full variable domain, with the rest looked up from reference TRBV7-8 and TRBJ2-1, is GAGVSQSPRYKVAKRGQDVALRCDPISGHVSLFWYQQALGQGPEFLTYFQNEAQLDKSGLPSDRFFAERPEGSVSTLKIQRTQQEDSAVYLCASSLGRGRAYEQFFGPGTRLTVL.

Comment on this clonotype: The junction does not match germline at one end; this may be a read error. The chain recombines TRBV11-2 with TRBJ2-7; 7 nucleotides line up with TRBD2. Germline lookup yields CDR1 SGHAT and CDR2 FQNNGV. The CDR3 runs 18 residues. CDR3 residues: CVSSLDLGARDYVYDQYF. The CDR3 bases are TGTGTCAGCAGCTTAGATCTTGGAGCCCGGGACTACGTCTACGATCAGTACTTC.

With regard to this clonotype: Possible read error: a much larger clone is one base away. The chain links TRBV10-3 to TRBJ2-5, with D tentatively TRBD1 (6 bases). V lost 8 bases and J lost 2, with 18 bases in between. This CDR3 spans 15 amino acids. Germline CDR1 reads ENHRY; CDR2 reads SYGVKD. As DNA, the CDR3 is TGTGCCATCTGTTCCCTCAGGGGCCCTCAAGAGACCCAGTACTTC. This encodes CAICSLRGPQETQYF.

To note about this clonotype: Compared with germline, one end of the junction differs, possibly owing to a read error. The V and J genes are TRBV6-5 and TRBJ2-7, with 7 bases fitting TRBD2. The CDR3 is 15 residues long. Germline lookup yields CDR1 MNHEY and CDR2 SVGAGI. The CDR3 protein is CVSSPPTSSTYEQYF. The CDR3 coding sequence is TGTGTCAGCAGTCCCCCGACTAGCTCCACCTACGAGCAGTACTTC.

A note on this clonotype: A much larger clone lies a single base off, so this may be a read error. The rearrangement uses TRBV10-3 and TRBJ2-7, with 7 bases that match TRBD2. Germline trimming cut 7 bases from V and 5 bases from J; bases unmatched to any gene: 8. Germline V lookup: CDR1 ENHRY, CDR2 SYGVKD. The CDR3 loop spans 13 amino acids. This chain's CDR3 is CAITGSGEHEQYF. CDR3 bases: TGTGCCATCACCGGGAGCGGGGAACACGAGCAGTACTTC.

As regards this clonotype: This may arise from a read error, as a much more abundant clone is one base away. V gene TRBV4-1 combines with J gene TRBJ1-4; 8 bases line up with TRBD1. The V gene's germline CDR1 is MGHRA and CDR2 YSYEKL. There are 16 residues in the CDR3. V lost 0 bases, J lost 7 bases, and 7 bases stayed unmatched. The CDR3 reads CASSQDVDRAAEKLFF. The DNA of the CDR3 is TGCGCCAGCAGCCAAGATGTGGACAGGGCTGCTGAAAAACTGTTTTTT.

In the case of this clonotype: Its ends do not fully match the called genes, so a read error is possible. The V and J genes are TRBV4-1 and TRBJ2-7, with TRBD1 matching over 9 bases. Germline CDR1 MGHRA, CDR2 YSYEKL. The CDR3 is 15 residues long. CDR3 sequence reads: CGSSSRDREGYEQYF. In DNA, the CDR3 is TGCGGCAGCAGCTCACGGGACAGGGAAGGCTACGAGCAGTACTTC.

This clonotype was seen only once. The V and J genes are TRBV2 and TRBJ2-2, with TRBD1 as a possible D gene (6 bases). There are 13 residues in the CDR3. Looked up from germline, CDR1 is SNHLY and CDR2 is FYNNEI. V shed 7 bases and J shed 7 bases, with 13 bases lying between them. Here the CDR3 reads CASNRERDGELFF. CDR3 in DNA: TGTGCCAGCAACAGGGAGAGGGACGGGGAGCTGTTTTTT.

Remarks on this clonotype: A single base separates this from a much larger clone, so it may be a read error. The chain combines TRBV5-8 with TRBJ1-1; the match to TRBD1 covers 8 bases. CDR1 is SGHTS and CDR2 is YDEGEE in the germline V gene. The CDR3 spans 14 residues. The CDR3 sequence is CDSSLTGVNTEAFF. In DNA, the CDR3 is TGTGACAGCAGCTTGACAGGGGTCAACACTGAAGCTTTCTTT.

Regarding this clonotype: One base away lies a much larger clone, so this may be a sequencing read error. The V gene is TRBV12-3 or TRBV12-4, the J gene TRBJ1-1; a weak D match, TRBD1 (5 bases). CDR3 length equals 14 residues. The V end lost 7 bases, the J end lost 5 bases, and 17 bases lay between the germline ends. CDR3 region: CASNLWGGRTEAFF. The CDR3 coding sequence is TGTGCCAGCAATTTGTGGGGGGGACGGACTGAAGCTTTCTTT.

Note on this clonotype: One end of the junction varies from germline; a read error may be responsible. The chain carries TRBV5-4 and TRBJ2-7; D assignment may be TRBD1 or TRBD2 (5 bases each). This CDR3 spans 14 amino acids. Germline assignment: CDR1 SGHNT and CDR2 YYREEE (reference sequence). In DNA, the CDR3 is TGTGCCGGCAGCTCGCCGGGACCTTCCTACGAGCAGTACTTC. Translation: CAGSSPGPSYEQYF. The entire variable domain, with the rest obtained from reference TRBV5-4 and TRBJ2-7, is as follows: ETGVTQSPTHLIKTRGQQVTLRCSSQSGHNTVSWYQQALGQGPQFIFQYYREEENGRGNFPPRFSGLQFPNYSSELNVNALELDDSALYLCAGSSPGPSYEQYFGPGTRLTVT.

The sample holds a few counts of this clonotype. This chain links TRBV6-1 with TRBJ1-1, with D perhaps matching TRBD1 (6 bases). The V and J ends lost 4 bases and 4 bases respectively, with 13 bases between them. Germline V gene sequence: CDR1 MNHNS, CDR2 SASEGT. The CDR3 loop spans 14 amino acids. In nucleotides, the CDR3 is TGTGCCAGCAGTGTCGGCAGGGGTAGCACTGAAGCTTTCTTT. Protein: CASSVGRGSTEAFF.

This clonotype turned up a few times. The chain joins TRBV30 to TRBJ1-5; no definite D call. Germline V gene sequence: CDR1 GTSNPN, CDR2 SVGIG (reference sequence). The CDR3 is made up of 13 amino acids. V was pared by 1 base and J by 5 bases, with 9 bases between. This CDR3 reads CAWSAQNDQPQHF. The CDR3 bases are TGTGCCTGGAGTGCACAGAACGATCAGCCCCAGCATTTT.

In its sample, this clonotype was seen many times. This chain connects TRBV6-2 or TRBV6-3 to TRBJ2-7; D is unclear. The V end was cut by 5 bases, the J end by 3 bases, with 8 bases between. Germline values: CDR1 MNHEY, CDR2 SVGEGT. This CDR3 is 12 amino acids long. Here the CDR3 DNA reads TGTGCCAGCAGTCTTCTTGGCTACGAGCAGTACTTC. It translates to CASSLLGYEQYF.

With regard to this clonotype: The junction differs from germline at one of its ends, possibly a read error. V usage is TRBV10-1 and J usage is TRBJ2-5; possibly TRBD2 for D (5 bases). CDR3 size: 16 residues. CDR1 and CDR2 (germline): WNHNN, SYGVQD (reference sequence). The DNA for the CDR3 is TGCGCCAGCAGTGAATCGATAGCGCCGTTTCTAGAGACCCATTACTTC. Its protein is CASSESIAPFLETHYF.

To note about this clonotype: The CDR3 end shows no conserved phenylalanine or tryptophan, and so a read error is likely. Because the CDR3's place on the DNA is in doubt, the DNA is left out and the CDR3 is given as listed by TCRdb. V gene TRBV29-1 combines with J gene TRBJ2-4; the table names TRBD1, a call not compared with the DNA. CDR1 is SQVTM and CDR2 is ANQGSEA in the germline V gene. From its first to its last residue, the CDR3 has 15 amino acids. CDR3: CSVGTRNLAKNIRYS.